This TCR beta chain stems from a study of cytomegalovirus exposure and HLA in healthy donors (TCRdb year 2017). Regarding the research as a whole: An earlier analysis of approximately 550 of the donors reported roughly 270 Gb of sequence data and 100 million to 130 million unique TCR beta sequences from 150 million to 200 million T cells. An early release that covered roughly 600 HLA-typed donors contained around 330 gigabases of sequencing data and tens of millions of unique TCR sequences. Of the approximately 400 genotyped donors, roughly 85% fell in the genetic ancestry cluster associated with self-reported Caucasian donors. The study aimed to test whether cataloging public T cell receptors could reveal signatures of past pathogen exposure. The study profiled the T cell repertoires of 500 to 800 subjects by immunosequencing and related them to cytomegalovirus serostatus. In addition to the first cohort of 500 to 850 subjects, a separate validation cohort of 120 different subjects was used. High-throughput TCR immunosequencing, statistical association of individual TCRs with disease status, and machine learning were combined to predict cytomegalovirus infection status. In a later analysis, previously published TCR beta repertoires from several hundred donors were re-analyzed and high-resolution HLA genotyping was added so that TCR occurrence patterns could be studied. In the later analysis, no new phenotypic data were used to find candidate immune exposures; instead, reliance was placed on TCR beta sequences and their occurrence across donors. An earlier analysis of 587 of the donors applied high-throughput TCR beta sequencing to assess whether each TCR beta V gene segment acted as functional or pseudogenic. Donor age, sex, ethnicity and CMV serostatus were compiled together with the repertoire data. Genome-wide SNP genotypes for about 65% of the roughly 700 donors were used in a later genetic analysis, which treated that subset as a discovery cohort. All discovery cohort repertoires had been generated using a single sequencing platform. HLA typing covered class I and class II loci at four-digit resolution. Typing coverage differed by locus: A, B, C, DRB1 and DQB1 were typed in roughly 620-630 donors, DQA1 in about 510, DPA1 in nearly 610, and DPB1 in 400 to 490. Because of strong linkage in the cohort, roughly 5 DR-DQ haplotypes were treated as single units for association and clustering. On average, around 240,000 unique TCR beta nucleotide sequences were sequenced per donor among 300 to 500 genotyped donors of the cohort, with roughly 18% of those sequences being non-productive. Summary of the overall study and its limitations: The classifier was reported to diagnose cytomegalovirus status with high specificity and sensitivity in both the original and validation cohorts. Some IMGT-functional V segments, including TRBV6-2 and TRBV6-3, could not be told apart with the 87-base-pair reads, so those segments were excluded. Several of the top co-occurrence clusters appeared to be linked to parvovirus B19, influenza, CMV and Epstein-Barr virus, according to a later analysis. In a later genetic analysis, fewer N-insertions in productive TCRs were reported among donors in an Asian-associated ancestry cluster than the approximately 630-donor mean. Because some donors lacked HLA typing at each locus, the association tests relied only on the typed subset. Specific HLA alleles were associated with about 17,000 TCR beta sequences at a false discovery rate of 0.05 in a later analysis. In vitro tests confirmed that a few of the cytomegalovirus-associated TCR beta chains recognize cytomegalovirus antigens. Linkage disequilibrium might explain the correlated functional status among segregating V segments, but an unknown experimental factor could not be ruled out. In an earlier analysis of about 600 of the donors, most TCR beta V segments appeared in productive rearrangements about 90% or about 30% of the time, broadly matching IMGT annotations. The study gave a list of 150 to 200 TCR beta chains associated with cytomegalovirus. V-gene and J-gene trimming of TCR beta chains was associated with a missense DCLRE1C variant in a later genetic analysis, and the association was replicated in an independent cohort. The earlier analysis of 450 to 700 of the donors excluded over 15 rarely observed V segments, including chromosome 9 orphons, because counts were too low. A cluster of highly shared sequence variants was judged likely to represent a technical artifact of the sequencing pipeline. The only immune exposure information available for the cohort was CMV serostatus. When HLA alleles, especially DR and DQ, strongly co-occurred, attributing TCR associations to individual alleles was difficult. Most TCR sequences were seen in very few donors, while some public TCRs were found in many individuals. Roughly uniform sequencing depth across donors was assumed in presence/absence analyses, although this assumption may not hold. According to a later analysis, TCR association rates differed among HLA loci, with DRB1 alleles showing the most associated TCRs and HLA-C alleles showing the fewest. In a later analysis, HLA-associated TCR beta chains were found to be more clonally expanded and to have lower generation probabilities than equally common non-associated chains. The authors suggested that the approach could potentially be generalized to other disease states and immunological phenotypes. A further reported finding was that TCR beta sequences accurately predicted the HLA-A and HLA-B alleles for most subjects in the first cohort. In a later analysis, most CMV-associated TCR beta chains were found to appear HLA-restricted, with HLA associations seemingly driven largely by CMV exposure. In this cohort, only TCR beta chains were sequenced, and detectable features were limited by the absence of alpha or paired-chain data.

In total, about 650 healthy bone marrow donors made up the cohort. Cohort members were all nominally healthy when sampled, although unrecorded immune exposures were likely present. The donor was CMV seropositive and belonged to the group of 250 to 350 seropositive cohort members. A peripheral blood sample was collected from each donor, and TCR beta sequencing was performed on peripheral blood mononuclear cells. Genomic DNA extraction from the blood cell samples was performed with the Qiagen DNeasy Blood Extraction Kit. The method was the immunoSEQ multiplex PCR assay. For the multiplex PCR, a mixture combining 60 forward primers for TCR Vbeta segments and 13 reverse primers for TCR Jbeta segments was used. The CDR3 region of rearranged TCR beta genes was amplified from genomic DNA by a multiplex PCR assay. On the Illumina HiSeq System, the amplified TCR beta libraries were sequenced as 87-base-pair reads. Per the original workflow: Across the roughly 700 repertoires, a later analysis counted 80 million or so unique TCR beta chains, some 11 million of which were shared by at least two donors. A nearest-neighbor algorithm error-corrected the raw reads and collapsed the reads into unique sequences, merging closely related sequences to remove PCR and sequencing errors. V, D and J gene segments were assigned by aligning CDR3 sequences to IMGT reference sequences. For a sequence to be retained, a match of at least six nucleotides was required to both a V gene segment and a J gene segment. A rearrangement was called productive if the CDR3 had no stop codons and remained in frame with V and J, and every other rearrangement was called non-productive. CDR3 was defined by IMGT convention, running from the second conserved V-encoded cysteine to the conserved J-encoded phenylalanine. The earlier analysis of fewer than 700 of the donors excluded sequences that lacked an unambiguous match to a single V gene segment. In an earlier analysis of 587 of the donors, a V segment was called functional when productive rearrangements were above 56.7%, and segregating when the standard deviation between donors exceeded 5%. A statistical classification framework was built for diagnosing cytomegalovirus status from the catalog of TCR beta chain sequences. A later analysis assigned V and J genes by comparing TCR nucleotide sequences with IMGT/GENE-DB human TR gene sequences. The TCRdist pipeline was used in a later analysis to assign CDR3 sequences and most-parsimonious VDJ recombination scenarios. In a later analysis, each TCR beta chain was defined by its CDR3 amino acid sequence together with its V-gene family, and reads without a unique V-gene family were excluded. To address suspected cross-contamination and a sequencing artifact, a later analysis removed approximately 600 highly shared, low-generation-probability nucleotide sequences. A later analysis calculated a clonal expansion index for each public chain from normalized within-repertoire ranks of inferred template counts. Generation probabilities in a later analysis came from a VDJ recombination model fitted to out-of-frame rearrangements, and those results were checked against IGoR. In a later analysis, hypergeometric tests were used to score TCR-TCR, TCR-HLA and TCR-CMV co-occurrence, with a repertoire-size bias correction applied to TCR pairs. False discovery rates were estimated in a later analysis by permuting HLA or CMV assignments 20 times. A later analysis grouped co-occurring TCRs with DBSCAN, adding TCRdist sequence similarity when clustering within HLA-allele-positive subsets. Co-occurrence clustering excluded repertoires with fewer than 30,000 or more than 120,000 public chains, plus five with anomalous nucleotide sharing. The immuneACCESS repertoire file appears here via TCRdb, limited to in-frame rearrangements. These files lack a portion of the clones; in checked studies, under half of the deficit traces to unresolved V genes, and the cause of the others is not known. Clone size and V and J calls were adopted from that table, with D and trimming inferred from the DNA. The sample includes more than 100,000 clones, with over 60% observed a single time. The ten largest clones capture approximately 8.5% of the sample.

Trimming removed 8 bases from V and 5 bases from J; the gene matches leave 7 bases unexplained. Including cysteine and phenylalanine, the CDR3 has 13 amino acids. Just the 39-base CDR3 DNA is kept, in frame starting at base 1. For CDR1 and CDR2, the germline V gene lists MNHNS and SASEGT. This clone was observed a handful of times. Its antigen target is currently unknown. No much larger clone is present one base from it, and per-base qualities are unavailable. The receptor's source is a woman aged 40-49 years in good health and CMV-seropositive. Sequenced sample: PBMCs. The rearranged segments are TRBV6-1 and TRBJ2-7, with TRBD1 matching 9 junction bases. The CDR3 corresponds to CASCRTGAHEQYF. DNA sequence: TGTGCCAGCTGTAGGACAGGGGCCCACGAGCAGTACTTC.